The rows below give T cell receptor beta chains drawn from one sample of a study of glioma-infiltrating T cells. From the multiplex PCR reads, TCRdb called clonotypes with MiXCR, one entry per CDR3 protein. The table has 160,000 or so distinct CDR3 sequences, approximately 40% seen once. Source material: glioma tissue, nonneoplastic brain tissue, or PBMCs (not recorded which). The receptors shown here come from a human donor with low-grade glioma or glioblastoma, undergoing nonglioma brain surgery, or in good health (not recorded which). The CDR3 runs from the conserved cysteine through the conserved F or W. D genes are given only for firm matches. The size entry is marked missing in some rows and otherwise reads once, few, many or a size class.

CDR3aa,CDR3nt,v_gene,abundance,d_gene,j_gene
CASGDRGERDYNEQFF,TGTGCCAGCGGGGACAGGGGCGAGCGGGACTACAATGAGCAGTTCTTC,TRBV28,many,TRBD1,TRBJ2-1
CSVVEANTEAFF,TGCAGCGTAGTAGAGGCGAACACTGAAGCTTTCTTT,TRBV29-1,.,.,TRBJ1-1
CASSLSGSPTDRQYF,TGTGCCAGCAGTCTAAGCGGGAGCCCCACAGATAGGCAGTATTTT,TRBV27,.,TRBD2,TRBJ2-3
CASSGGPNEKLFF,TGCGCCAGCAGCGGAGGACCTAATGAAAAACTGTTTTTT,TRBV5-1,few,.,TRBJ1-4
CASSLLAGKRGADTDTQYF,TGTGCCAGCAGTTTATTGGCCGGGAAGCGGGGAGCCGACACAGATACGCAGTATTTT,TRBV28,many,TRBD2,TRBJ2-3
CASSDRQGRRDTIYF,TGTGCCAGCAGTGACCGACAGGGTCGGAGGGACACCATATATTTT,TRBV12-3/TRBV12-4,.,TRBD1,TRBJ1-3
CASSPSVGDDQPQHF,TGTGCCAGCAGCCCAAGCGTGGGAGATGATCAGCCCCAGCATTTT,TRBV4-2,many,.,TRBJ1-5
CASSRERTEAFF,TGTGCCAGTAGTCGTGAACGTACTGAAGCTTTCTTT,TRBV19,many,.,TRBJ1-1
CASSKVGGSYGYTF,TGTGCCAGCTCTAAGGTCGGGGGAAGCTATGGCTACACCTTC,TRBV27,many,.,TRBJ1-2
CASSSSGQNTGELFF,TGTGCCAGCAGTTCGTCAGGACAGAACACCGGGGAGCTGTTTTTT,TRBV28,.,.,TRBJ2-2
CASGTTPTGKQFF,TGTGCCAGCGGGACCACACCTACAGGGAAGCAGTTCTTC,TRBV27,many,.,TRBJ2-1
CSARGTSGKGYYEQYF,TGCAGTGCTAGAGGGACTAGCGGGAAGGGGTACTACGAGCAGTACTTC,TRBV20-1,many,TRBD2,TRBJ2-7
CSVDNPDKNTEAFF,TGCAGCGTTGATAATCCGGACAAGAACACTGAAGCTTTCTTT,TRBV29-1,many,.,TRBJ1-1
CASSWTSGINNEQFF,TGTGCCAGCAGCTGGACTAGCGGGATTAACAATGAGCAGTTCTTC,TRBV7-2,many,TRBD2,TRBJ2-1
CASSLDLGTGEGNEQFF,TGCGCCAGCAGCTTGGATCTAGGGACAGGGGAAGGAAATGAGCAGTTCTTC,TRBV5-1,.,TRBD1,TRBJ2-1
CSARRDPNFYEQYF,TGCAGTGCTAGGAGGGACCCCAATTTCTACGAGCAGTACTTC,TRBV20-1,few,.,TRBJ2-7
CSARSGADGKYNEQFF,TGCAGTGCTAGATCAGGAGCAGACGGCAAGTACAATGAGCAGTTCTTC,TRBV20-1,many,.,TRBJ2-1
CASSIPGGRYGYTF,TGTGCCAGTAGTATCCCCGGGGGTCGTTATGGCTACACCTTC,TRBV19,many,.,TRBJ1-2
CASIPGLAGGDTQYF,TGTGCCAGCATTCCGGGACTAGCGGGAGGCGATACGCAGTATTTT,TRBV2,few,TRBD2,TRBJ2-3
CASSWSFGEAVSCNEQFF,TGTGCCAGCAGTTGGAGCTTTGGGGAGGCTGTTTCCTGCAATGAGCAATTCTTC,TRBV6-6,.,.,TRBJ2-1